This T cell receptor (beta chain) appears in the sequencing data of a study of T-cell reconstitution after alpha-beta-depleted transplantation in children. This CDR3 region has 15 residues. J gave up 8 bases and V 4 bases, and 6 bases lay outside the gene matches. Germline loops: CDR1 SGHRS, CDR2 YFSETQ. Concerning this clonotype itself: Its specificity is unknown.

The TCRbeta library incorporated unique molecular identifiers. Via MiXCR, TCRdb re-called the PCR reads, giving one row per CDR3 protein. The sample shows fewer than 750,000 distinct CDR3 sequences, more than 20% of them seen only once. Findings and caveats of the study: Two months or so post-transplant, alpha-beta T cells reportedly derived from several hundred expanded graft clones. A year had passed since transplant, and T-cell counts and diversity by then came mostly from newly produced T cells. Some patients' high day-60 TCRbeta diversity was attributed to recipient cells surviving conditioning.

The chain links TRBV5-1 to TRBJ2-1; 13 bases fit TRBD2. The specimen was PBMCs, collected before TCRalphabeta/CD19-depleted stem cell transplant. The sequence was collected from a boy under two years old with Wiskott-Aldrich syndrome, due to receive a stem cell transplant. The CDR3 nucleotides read TGCGCCAGCAGCGTGGGACTAGCGGGACACGATGAGCAGTTCTTC. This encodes CASSVGLAGHDEQFF.